Below are 24 T cell receptor beta chains sequenced from a single sample in a study of technical replicates of blood from a handful of donors. Here immunoSEQ multiplex PCR was the method, and the copy in TCRdb shows in-frame clones only, minus some. The sample records about 14,000 clones, roughly 83% being singletons. Material for sequencing was PBMCs. The receptor set was obtained from a human donor in good health.

This rearrangement joins TRBV5-1 to TRBJ2-1, with D perhaps TRBD2 (6 bases). The germline gives CDR1 SGHRS, CDR2 YFSETQ. This CDR3 region has 16 residues. Deletions cut 4 bases from V and 5 bases from J, with 19 bases between. The CDR3 DNA follows: TGCGCCAGCAGCCTCCTTGGAGGAGGGCAGGACAATGAGCAGTTCTTC. Encoded protein: CASSLLGGGQDNEQFF.

In nucleotides, the CDR3 is TGTGCCAGCAGCCGCCGGAGGACCGAGGGAGAGACCCAGTACTTC. Encoded protein: CASSRRRTEGETQYF. The chain has TRBV5-8 and TRBJ2-5, with D perhaps TRBD2 (5 bases). This CDR3 comprises 15 residues. V lost 4 bases to trimming and J lost 4 bases, with 17 bases between them. CDR1 and CDR2 from the germline V gene are SGHTS and YDEGEE.

The table lists this clone with a few counts. This sequence joins TRBV10-1 and TRBJ1-1; 9 positions agree with TRBD1. Germline V gene data show CDR1 as WNHNN and CDR2 as SYGVQD (reference sequence). Trimming removed 6 bases from V and 4 bases from J; junction bases left unmatched: 6. CDR3 length equals 14 residues. DNA for the CDR3: TGCGCCAGCAGATCCGGGACAGGGAGCACTGAAGCTTTCTTT. Its protein product is CASRSGTGSTEAFF.

This clone showed up just once. The chain recombines TRBV7-2 with TRBJ1-1; 7 bases line up with TRBD1. The CDR3 sequence is 14 residues long. J was trimmed by 5 bases and V by 6 bases; bases with no gene match: 9. The germline V gene encodes CDR1 SGHTA and CDR2 FQGNSA. Here the CDR3 DNA reads TGTGCCAGCAGTGTGTTTCAGGGGGTGACTGAAGCTTTCTTT. It encodes CASSVFQGVTEAFF.

The gene calls are TRBV5-8 and TRBJ2-5; tentative D call: TRBD1 (5 bases). V lost 4 bases to trimming and J lost 5 bases, with 12 bases between them. This CDR3 has 13 amino acids. Germline-derived CDR1 and CDR2 are SGHTS and YDEGEE. The chain's CDR3 is CASSRATGETQYF. Written as DNA, the CDR3 is TGTGCCAGCAGCCGGGCAACAGGCGAGACCCAGTACTTC. Variable domain in full (rest from reference TRBV5-8 and TRBJ2-5): EAGVTQSPTHLIKTRGQQATLRCSPISGHTSVYWYQQALGLGLQFLLWYDEGEERNRGNFPPRFSGRQFPNYSSELNVNALELEDSALYLCASSRATGETQYFGPGTRLLVL.

The genes are TRBV7-6 and TRBJ2-3; D is perhaps TRBD2 (5 bases). Germline CDR1 SGHVS, CDR2 FNYEAQ. The germline V and J ends were trimmed by 4 bases and 1 base, with 27 bases remaining between them. This CDR3 comprises 20 residues. The CDR3 is CASSSAPGIHSTSGTDTQYF. The CDR3 nucleotides read TGTGCCAGCAGCTCAGCGCCCGGGATCCACTCTACGTCTGGCACAGATACGCAGTATTTT.

This clone was found once. J is TRBJ2-5 and V is TRBV19; 10 bases fit TRBD1. The CDR3 is 14 residues long. V trimming: 10 bases; J trimming: 5 bases; junction bases outside the gene matches: 10. Germline CDR1 LNHDA, CDR2 SQIVND (reference sequence). CDR3 sequence: CATRRDRGGETQYF. CDR3 nucleotides: TGTGCCACCAGACGGGACAGGGGTGGGGAGACCCAGTACTTC.

The genes are TRBV30 and TRBJ1-1, with D perhaps TRBD1 (5 bases). The V end was cut by 5 bases, the J end by 1 base, with 11 bases between. Germline V CDR1 and CDR2: GTSNPN, SVGIG (reference sequence). This CDR3 comprises 13 residues. The CDR3 loop is CAWRGVGNTEAFF. CDR3 bases: TGTGCCTGGCGGGGGGTGGGGAACACTGAAGCTTTCTTT.

This chain joins TRBV7-2 and TRBJ2-1; no firm D call. Germline CDR1 is SGHTA and CDR2 is FQGNSA. V was trimmed by 4 bases and J by 4 bases, leaving 5 bases between them. The CDR3 extends over 12 amino acids. The CDR3 is CASSSYYNEQFF. The CDR3 nucleotides read TGTGCCAGCAGCTCTTATTACAATGAGCAGTTCTTC.

V is TRBV5-6 and J is TRBJ2-1, with 8 bases fitting TRBD2. The CDR3 is 16 amino acids. In germline, CDR1 is SGHDT, CDR2 YYEEEE. V lost 4 bases to trimming and J lost 0 bases; unmatched junction nucleotides: 6. Here the CDR3 DNA reads TGTGCCAGCAGCCAACTACTAGCGGACTCCTACAATGAGCAGTTCTTC. Translating it yields CASSQLLADSYNEQFF.

This chain joins TRBV11-2 and TRBJ2-5, with 7 bases lining up with TRBD2. Germline V gene lookup returns CDR1 SGHAT and CDR2 FQNNGV. V trimming: 5 bases; J trimming: 2 bases; junction bases outside the gene matches: 11. The CDR3 sequence is 16 residues long. Here the CDR3 DNA reads TGTGCCAGCAGCCCCCTGGGGGGGGAGGGGCAAGAGACCCAGTACTTC. Its protein product is CASSPLGGEGQETQYF.

The chain carries TRBV5-1 and TRBJ1-1, with a tentative D call TRBD1 (6 bases). V was cut by 4 bases and J by 5 bases, with 15 bases left in between. This CDR3 has 14 amino acids. Germline CDR1 SGHRS, CDR2 YFSETQ. Written as DNA, the CDR3 is TGCGCCAGCAGCCTCGAAGGGGGTGTTACTGAAGCTTTCTTT. It specifies CASSLEGGVTEAFF.

The J gene is TRBJ1-2, the V gene TRBV5-1, with D perhaps matching TRBD1 (5 bases). There are 13 residues in the CDR3. With 5 bases removed from V and 6 bases from J, the gap between germline ends came to 14 bases. Germline CDR1 reads SGHRS; CDR2 reads YFSETQ. CDR3 residues: CASSPGVRDGYTF. Here the CDR3 DNA reads TGCGCCAGCAGTCCGGGGGTCCGGGATGGCTACACCTTC.

The chain uses TRBV9 and TRBJ2-2; possible D gene TRBD2, 6 bases. Trimming removed 0 bases at V and 5 bases at J, with 14 bases between. This CDR3 has 16 amino acids. Germline values: CDR1 SGDLS, CDR2 YYNGEE. The CDR3: CASSVGNSGSTGELFF. The CDR3 DNA sequence: TGTGCCAGCAGCGTAGGGAATAGCGGTTCTACCGGGGAGCTGTTTTTT.

The V gene is TRBV5-4, the J gene TRBJ1-3, with 9 bases fitting TRBD1. Germline values: CDR1 SGHNT, CDR2 YYREEE (reference sequence). The CDR3 consists of 13 residues. V dropped 3 bases and J dropped 7; count of bases not matched to a gene: 2. The CDR3 region is CASSYDRGNTIYF. The CDR3 DNA sequence: TGTGCCAGCAGCTACGACAGGGGGAACACCATATATTTT.

This chain links TRBV9 with TRBJ1-1; possible D gene TRBD1, 6 bases. This CDR3 spans 18 amino acids. Trimming left V 3 bases short and J 1 base short, with 22 bases between. CDR1 and CDR2 (germline): SGDLS, YYNGEE. CDR3 in amino acids: CASSANRVTGLGNTEAFF. Here the CDR3 DNA reads TGTGCCAGCAGCGCCAATCGAGTTACAGGGCTCGGGAACACTGAAGCTTTCTTT.

The rearrangement uses TRBV4-1 and TRBJ2-3; perhaps TRBD2 as D (5 bases). Germline CDR1 reads MGHRA; CDR2 reads YSYEKL. CDR3 length: 16 residues. V was pared by 1 base and J by 2 bases, with 13 bases between. CDR3 DNA: TGCGCCAGCAGCCAAGTGGACTTAACTTACACAGATACGCAGTATTTT. Translation gives CASSQVDLTYTDTQYF.

The genes are TRBV30 and TRBJ1-1; 8 bases align to TRBD1. The CDR3 is 14 amino acids. CDR1 GTSNPN and CDR2 SVGIG come from the germline V gene (reference sequence). Unmatched junction bases numbered 10, after V lost 7 bases and J lost 3 bases. The CDR3 sequence is CAYQSTGEYTEAFF. The CDR3 DNA is TGTGCCTACCAATCGACAGGGGAGTACACTGAAGCTTTCTTT.

This clone appeared once. The chain couples TRBV19 to TRBJ2-7, with TRBD2 matching 7 bases. With 3 bases clipped from V and 9 bases from J, the junction kept 11 bases outside the gene matches. Germline V gene lookup returns CDR1 LNHDA and CDR2 SQIVND (reference sequence). The CDR3 is 14 residues long. CDR3 amino acids: CASSMSGALGGQYF. In nucleotides, the CDR3 is TGTGCCAGTAGTATGAGCGGGGCCCTCGGCGGGCAGTACTTC.

This clone was observed a few times. This chain uses TRBV7-6 with TRBJ2-5; no firm D call. CDR3 length: 11 amino acids. Germline CDR1 and CDR2: SGHVS and FNYEAQ. V gave up 8 bases and J gave up 3 bases, with 7 bases separating them. CDR3 sequence (DNA): TGTGCCAGCCGGTTGGAAGAGACCCAGTACTTC. It codes for CASRLEETQYF.

This sequence joins TRBV6-1 and TRBJ2-7, with 10 bases matching TRBD1. Trimming at V came to 3 bases and at J to 5 bases, leaving 1 base not matched to a gene. This CDR3 spans 13 amino acids. Germline V gives CDR1 MNHNS, CDR2 SASEGT. CDR3 coding DNA: TGTGCCAGCAGTGAGGGACAGGGGAACGAGCAGTACTTC. Translated, it gives CASSEGQGNEQYF.

The CDR3 DNA follows: TGTGCCAGCAGCTTACAGGGGGCGAACACCGGGGAGCTGTTTTTT. Encoded protein: CASSLQGANTGELFF. The gene calls are TRBV7-6 and TRBJ2-2, with 7 bases aligning to TRBD1. V trimming: 2 bases; J trimming: 0 bases; junction bases outside the gene matches: 0. The germline V gene has CDR1 SGHVS and CDR2 FNYEAQ. This CDR3 contains 15 residues.

The chain links TRBV5-1 to TRBJ2-1; 7 nucleotides agree with TRBD2. The CDR3 has 16 residues. Germline values: CDR1 SGHRS, CDR2 YFSETQ. After removal of 3 bases from V and 0 bases from J, the junction contained 6 bases not matched to a gene. CDR3 loop: CASSWGTISSYNEQFF. The CDR3 nucleotides read TGCGCCAGCAGCTGGGGGACTATCAGCTCCTACAATGAGCAGTTCTTC.

The J gene is TRBJ2-3, the V gene TRBV6-9; 13 nucleotides agree with TRBD2. Germline V gene data show CDR1 as MNHGY and CDR2 as SVAAGI. The junction had 2 bases not matched to a gene; V was cut back by 8 bases and J by 3 bases. The CDR3 has 14 amino acids. CDR3 amino acids: CASRTSGRTDTQYF. In DNA form, the CDR3 reads TGTGCCAGCCGGACTAGCGGGAGAACAGATACGCAGTATTTT.